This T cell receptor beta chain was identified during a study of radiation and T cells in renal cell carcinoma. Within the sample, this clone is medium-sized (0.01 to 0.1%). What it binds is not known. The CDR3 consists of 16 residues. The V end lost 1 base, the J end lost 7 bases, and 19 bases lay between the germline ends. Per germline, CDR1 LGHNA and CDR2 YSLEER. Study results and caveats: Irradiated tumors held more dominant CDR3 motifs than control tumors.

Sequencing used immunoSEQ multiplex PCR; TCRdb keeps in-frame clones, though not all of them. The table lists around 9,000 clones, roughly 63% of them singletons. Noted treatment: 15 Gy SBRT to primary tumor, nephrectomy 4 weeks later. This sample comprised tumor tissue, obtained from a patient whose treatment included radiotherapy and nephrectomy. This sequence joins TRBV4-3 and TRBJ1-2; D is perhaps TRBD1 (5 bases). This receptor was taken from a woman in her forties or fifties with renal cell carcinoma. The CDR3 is CASSQVLGGTVAGYTF. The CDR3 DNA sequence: TGCGCCAGCAGCCAAGTGCTCGGGGGAACTGTGGCTGGCTACACCTTC.